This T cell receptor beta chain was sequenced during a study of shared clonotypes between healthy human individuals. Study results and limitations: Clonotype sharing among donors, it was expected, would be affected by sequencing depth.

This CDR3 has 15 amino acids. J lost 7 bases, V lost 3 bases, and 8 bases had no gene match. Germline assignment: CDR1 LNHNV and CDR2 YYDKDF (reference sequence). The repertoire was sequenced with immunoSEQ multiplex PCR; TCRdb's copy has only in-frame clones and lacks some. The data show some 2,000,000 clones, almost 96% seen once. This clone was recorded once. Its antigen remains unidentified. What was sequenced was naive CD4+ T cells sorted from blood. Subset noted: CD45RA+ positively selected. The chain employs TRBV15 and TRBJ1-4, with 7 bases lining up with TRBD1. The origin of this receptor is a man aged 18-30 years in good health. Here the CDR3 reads CATSSNRGSREKLFF. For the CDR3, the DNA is TGTGCCACCAGCAGTAACAGGGGTTCGCGTGAAAAACTGTTTTTT.